The table lists the clone carrying this T cell receptor (beta chain) with a few counts. Its matching antigen is unknown. This sample stems from a study of identical twins. Findings and caveats of the study: Fewer insertions were carried by abundant cord blood beta clonotypes, but none was seen in memory repertoires.

The germline gives CDR1 MNHNS, CDR2 SASEGT. This CDR3 contains 16 residues. Germline trimming cut 6 bases from V and 7 bases from J; bases unmatched to any gene: 12. Template switching introduced a universal primer site, and the cDNA bore unique molecular identifiers. TCRdb called the 5' RACE reads again in MiXCR, with one record for every CDR3 protein. The sample has just under 550,000 distinct CDR3 sequences; roughly 15% are singletons. In addition, the sample was reused for a study of yellow fever vaccine responses in identical twins.

The source is a young woman in good health. The specimen sequenced was CD4+ T cells sorted from blood. The rearrangement uses TRBV6-1 and TRBJ2-2; 9 bases are a match to TRBD2. CDR3: CASSWTLAGSGGELFF. DNA for the CDR3: TGTGCCAGCAGCTGGACGCTAGCGGGATCGGGCGGGGAGCTGTTTTTT.